This T cell receptor beta chain comes out of a study of PD-1 blockade in classical Hodgkin lymphoma (dated by TCRdb to 2019 to 2021). Regarding the complete study: Nivolumab dosing was 3 mg/kg intravenously every 2 weeks, continuing until either disease progression or unacceptable toxicity. The study used TCR beta sequencing and CyTOF to define a peripheral blood immune signature of response to PD-1 blockade in classical Hodgkin lymphoma. What the authors observed across the whole study: Patients starting nivolumab less than 1 year after ASCT had lower diversity and were excluded from later analyses to avoid confounding by immune reconstitution. Trial patients achieving complete response had baseline diversity similar to newly diagnosed patients, whereas partial responders and progressors had significantly lower diversity. Baseline TCR diversity was reported to be lower in newly diagnosed patients than in healthy donors and to be lower still in relapsed/refractory patients. The study was restricted to a single clinical trial cohort, and the causes of repertoire differences, possibly disease activity or prior therapy, were left undefined. By C4D1, a significant rise was seen in CD4+ TCR diversity but not in CD8+ TCR diversity (p=0.0027 vs p=0.16), and the rise was most apparent among complete responders (p=0.02).

This specimen's time point label, per the study, means: cycle 2 day 1 (C2D1) of nivolumab. Every trial patient had relapsed after autologous stem cell transplantation, and cohorts A, B and C differed in prior brentuximab vedotin exposure. A total of fewer than 65 patients with relapsed/refractory classical Hodgkin lymphoma made up the trial cohort, and each patient's best overall response was complete response, partial response or progressive disease. In the multi-cohort phase II CheckMate 205 trial, trial patients received single-agent nivolumab. An independent review committee assessed best overall response by applying the 2007 International Working Group response criteria. Trial PBMCs were collected immediately before nivolumab initiation (C1D1) and during therapy at cycle 2 day 1 and cycle 4 day 1. After peripheral blood was drawn into 8 mL Vacutainer Cell Preparation Tubes, PBMCs were isolated by centrifugation and then cryopreserved.

Points on this clone: Its binding antigen is unknown. No base quality values were provided; no much bigger clone lies one nucleotide off.

The Qiagen DNeasy kit was used to extract genomic DNA both from unsorted PBMCs and from the negatively selected CD4+ and CD8+ fractions. TCR beta CDR3 regions were subjected to amplification by immunoSEQ multiplex PCR with primers that anneal to V and J segments. A synthetic immune receptor repertoire was used to minimize amplification bias, and any remaining bias was removed computationally after sequencing. The study's processing was this. Repertoire diversity was quantified as the Shannon entropy index using custom Python scripts. Unsorted, CD4+ and CD8+ repertoires were examined separately, except in combined analyses, for which CD4+ and CD8+ sequences were merged in silico. Clonal expansion was defined as at least a 2-fold frequency increase after treatment relative to C1D1, with a pseudocount of 0.5 for undetected baseline clones. Clones with 0 or 1 copy at C1D1 were defined as singleton clones, while clones with 2 or more copies were defined as non-singleton clones. Clones expanded in unsorted samples were annotated as CD4+, CD8+ or unknown by matching protein sequences in sorted samples from the same patient. Wilcoxon tests were applied to paired samples to test diversity changes from C1D1 to C4D1. The source is immuneACCESS, and TCRdb retained only in-frame sequences with V and J called. Part of the clones is not carried over; for the studies checked, unresolved V genes explain less than half of this, and the remainder is unexplained. V and J calls and clone size follow that table, whereas D and trimming were derived from the DNA. The sample records about 99,000 clones, 81% of which are singletons. About 15% of the sample is taken by the ten largest.

From cysteine to phenylalanine, the CDR3 is 14 amino acids long. Kept here is only the CDR3 DNA, which spans 42 bases and is read in frame from base 1. V is trimmed back by 6 bases and J by 2 bases, and the junction contains 4 bases that no gene match accounts for. According to the germline V gene (reference sequence), CDR1 reads MNHEY and CDR2 reads SMNVEV. The chain uses TRBV27 and TRBJ2-7, with TRBD1 matching 10 junction bases. This sequence originates from a human donor with classical Hodgkin lymphoma. Sample: peripheral blood mononuclear cells (PBMCs), taken before the second cycle of nivolumab. This receptor carries the CDR3 CASRAGTGAYEQYF. DNA sequence: TGTGCCAGCAGGGCAGGGACAGGGGCCTACGAGCAGTACTTC.